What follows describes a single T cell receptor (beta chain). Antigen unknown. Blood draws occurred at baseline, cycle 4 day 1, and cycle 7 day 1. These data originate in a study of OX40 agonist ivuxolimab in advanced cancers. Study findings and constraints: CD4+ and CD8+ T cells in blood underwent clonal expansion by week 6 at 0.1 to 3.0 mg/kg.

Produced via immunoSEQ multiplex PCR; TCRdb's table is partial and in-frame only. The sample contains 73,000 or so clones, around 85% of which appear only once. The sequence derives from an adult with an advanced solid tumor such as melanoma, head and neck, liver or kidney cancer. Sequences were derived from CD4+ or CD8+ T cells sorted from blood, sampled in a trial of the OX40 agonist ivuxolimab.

The DNA for the CDR3 is TGTGCCAGCAGTTTAAGGCCGGGGGGTAGAGCGGAGACCCAGTACTTC. Translating it yields CASSLRPGGRAETQYF. V is TRBV7-8 and J is TRBJ2-5, with TRBD2 matching 7 bases. The ends lost 6 bases at V and 5 bases at J; junction bases unmatched: 15. The CDR3 covers 16 residues. Germline V lookup: CDR1 SGHVS, CDR2 FQNEAQ. Supplemented by reference TRBV7-8 and TRBJ2-5, the full variable domain reads GAGVSQSPRYKVAKRGQDVALRCDPISGHVSLFWYQQALGQGPEFLTYFQNEAQLDKSGLPSDRFFAERPEGSVSTLKIQRTQQEDSAVYLCASSLRPGGRAETQYFGPGTRLLVL.